Following are 8 T cell receptor beta chains from one sample sequenced in a study of T cells and Merkel cell carcinoma outcomes (dated by TCRdb to between 2020 and 2021). Library generation was performed with the immunoSEQ multiplex PCR assay. In TCRdb, the immuneACCESS table is reduced to in-frame sequences with V and J assigned. These tables do not hold every clone; where another copy was compared, an unresolved V gene accounts for under half, and the others remain unexplained. This sample is represented by 7,000 to 10,000 clones; roughly 84% of them were singletons. The ten largest clones take up 2% to 2.5% of the sample. The material sequenced was tumor tissue from Merkel cell carcinoma. These TCRs come from a human donor with Merkel cell carcinoma.

A word on this clone: The junction and the germline gene differ at one end; a read error may be behind it. V is TRBV28 and J is TRBJ1-5; D is undetermined. The germline V gene has CDR1 MDHEN and CDR2 SYDVKM. The CDR3 is made up of 13 amino acids. The CDR3 loop is CASSSGVNQPQHF. The CDR3 region has the DNA TGTGCCAGCAGTTCCGGTGTCAATCAACCCCAGCATTTT. Supplemented by reference TRBV28 and TRBJ1-5, the full variable domain reads DVKVTQSSRYLVKRTGEKVFLECVQDMDHENMFWYRQDPGLGLRLIYFSYDVKMKEKGDIPEGYSVSREKKERFSLILESASTNQTSMYLCASSSGVNQPQHFGDGTRLSIL.

CDR3 DNA sequence: TGTGCCAGCAGTGCTGAAGAGACCCAGTACTTC. Protein product: CASSAEETQYF. The chain has TRBV2 and TRBJ2-5; no definite D call. With 4 bases removed from V and 3 bases from J, the gap between germline ends came to 3 bases. Germline assignment: CDR1 SNHLY and CDR2 FYNNEI. The CDR3 has 11 amino acids.

A single count supports this clone. The chain employs TRBV4-1 and TRBJ2-2, with TRBD2 matching 12 bases. The V segment lost 0 bases and the J segment 7 bases; nucleotides outside the gene matches: 6. The CDR3 extends over 17 amino acids. From germline, CDR1 is MGHRA and CDR2 YSYEKL. DNA for the CDR3: TGCGCCAGCAGCCAAGATCGGCTAGCGGGGGGGGTCGGGGAGCTGTTTTTT. It codes for CASSQDRLAGGVGELFF.

The gene calls are TRBV7-9 and TRBJ1-4; no clear D. V lost 5 bases to trimming and J lost 4 bases, with 20 bases between them. The CDR3 has 17 amino acids. Germline values: CDR1 SEHNR, CDR2 FQNEAQ (reference sequence). Here the CDR3 reads CASSPRASGTNNEKLFF. In nucleotides, the CDR3 is TGTGCCAGCAGCCCGCGGGCATCAGGAACCAATAATGAAAAACTGTTTTTT.

This clone was observed a handful of times. The chain recombines TRBV9 with TRBJ2-3, with TRBD1 matching over 11 bases. After removal of 3 bases from V and 5 bases from J, the junction contained 11 bases not matched to a gene. Germline V gene data show CDR1 as SGDLS and CDR2 as YYNGEE. This CDR3 comprises 17 residues. CDR3 bases: TGTGCCAGCAGCGCCAGTATCGGACAGGGGGCCCGAGATACGCAGTATTTT. Translation: CASSASIGQGARDTQYF.

The chain carries TRBV10-3 and TRBJ2-5; D may be TRBD1 (6 bases). V lost 6 bases and J lost 2, with 10 bases in between. Germline V gene sequence: CDR1 ENHRY, CDR2 SYGVKD. CDR3 length: 13 residues. The CDR3 spells CAISRGTQETQYF. The CDR3 coding sequence is TGTGCCATCAGCAGGGGCACACAAGAGACCCAGTACTTC.

This clone showed up just once. The J gene is TRBJ2-3, the V gene TRBV29-1, with D possibly matching TRBD2 (5 bases). V was pared by 7 bases and J by 5 bases, with 10 bases between. CDR1 SQVTM and CDR2 ANQGSEA come from the germline V gene. The CDR3 has 11 residues. CDR3 protein: CSARRGDTQYF. Here the CDR3 DNA reads TGCAGCGCCCGACGGGGAGATACGCAGTATTTT.

The V gene is TRBV6-5, the J gene TRBJ1-4; TRBD1 is a possible D gene (5 bases). This CDR3 spans 15 amino acids. Trimming left V 7 bases short and J 6 bases short, with 18 bases between. Germline CDR1 reads MNHEY; CDR2 reads SVGAGI. The CDR3 nucleotides are TGTGCCAGCAAACTTAAGTGGGCGGGGGATGAAAAACTGTTTTTT. It translates to CASKLKWAGDEKLFF.